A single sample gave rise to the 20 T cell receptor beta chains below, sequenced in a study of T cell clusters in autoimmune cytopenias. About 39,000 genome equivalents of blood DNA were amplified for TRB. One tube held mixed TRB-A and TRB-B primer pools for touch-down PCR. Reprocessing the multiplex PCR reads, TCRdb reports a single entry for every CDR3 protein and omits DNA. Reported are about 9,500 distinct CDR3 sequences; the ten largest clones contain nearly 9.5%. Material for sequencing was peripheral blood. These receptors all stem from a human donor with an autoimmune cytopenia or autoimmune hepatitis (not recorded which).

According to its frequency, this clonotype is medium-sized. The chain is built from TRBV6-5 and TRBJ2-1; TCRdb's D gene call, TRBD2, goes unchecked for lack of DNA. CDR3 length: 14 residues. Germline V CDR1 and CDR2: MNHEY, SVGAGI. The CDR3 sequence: CASKTYGSYNEQFF.

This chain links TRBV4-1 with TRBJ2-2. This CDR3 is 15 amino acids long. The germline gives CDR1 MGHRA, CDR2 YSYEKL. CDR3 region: CASSQEFRNTGELFF.

The chain's CDR3 is CASSFFGGGLRGNEQFF. V and J are TRBV5-6 and TRBJ2-1; checking the TCRdb D call of TRBD1 is not possible without DNA. Germline CDR1 and CDR2: SGHDT and YYEEEE. The CDR3 runs 17 residues.

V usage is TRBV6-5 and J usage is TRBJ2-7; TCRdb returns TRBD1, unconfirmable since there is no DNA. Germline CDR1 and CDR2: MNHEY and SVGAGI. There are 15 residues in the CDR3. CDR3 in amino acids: CASSLGTGHTYEQYF.

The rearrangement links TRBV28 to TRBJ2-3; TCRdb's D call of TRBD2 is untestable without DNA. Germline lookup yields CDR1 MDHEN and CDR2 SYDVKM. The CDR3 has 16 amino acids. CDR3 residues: CASSLSASGRTDTQYF. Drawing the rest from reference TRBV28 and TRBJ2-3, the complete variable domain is DVKVTQSSRYLVKRTGEKVFLECVQDMDHENMFWYRQDPGLGLRLIYFSYDVKMKEKGDIPEGYSVSREKKERFSLILESASTNQTSMYLCASSLSASGRTDTQYFGPGTRLTVL.

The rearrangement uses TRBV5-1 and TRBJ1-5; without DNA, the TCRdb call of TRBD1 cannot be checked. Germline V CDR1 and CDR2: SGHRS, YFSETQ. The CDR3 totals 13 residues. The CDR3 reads CASRKGGDQPQHF.

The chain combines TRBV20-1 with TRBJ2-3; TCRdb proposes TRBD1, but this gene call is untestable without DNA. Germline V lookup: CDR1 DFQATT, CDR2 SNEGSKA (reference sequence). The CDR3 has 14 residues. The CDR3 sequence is CSAGPGRSTDTQYF.

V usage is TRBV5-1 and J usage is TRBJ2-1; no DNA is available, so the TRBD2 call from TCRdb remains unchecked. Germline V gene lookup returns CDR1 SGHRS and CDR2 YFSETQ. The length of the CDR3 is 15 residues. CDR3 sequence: CASRSSGSSYNEQFF.

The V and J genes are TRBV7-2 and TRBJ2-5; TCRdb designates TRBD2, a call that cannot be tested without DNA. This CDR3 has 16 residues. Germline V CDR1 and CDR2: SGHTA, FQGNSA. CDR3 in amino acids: CASSSPSGGVRETQYF.

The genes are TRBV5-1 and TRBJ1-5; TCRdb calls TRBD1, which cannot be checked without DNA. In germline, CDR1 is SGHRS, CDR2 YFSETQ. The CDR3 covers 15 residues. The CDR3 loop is CASSLEGFRDQPQHF.

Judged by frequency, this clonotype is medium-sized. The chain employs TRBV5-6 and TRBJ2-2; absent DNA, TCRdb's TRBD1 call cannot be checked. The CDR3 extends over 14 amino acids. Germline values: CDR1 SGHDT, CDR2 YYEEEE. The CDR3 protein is CASSLPGGTGELFF. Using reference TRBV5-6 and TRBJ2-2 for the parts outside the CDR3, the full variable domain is DAGVTQSPTHLIKTRGQQVTLRCSPKSGHDTVSWYQQALGQGPQFIFQYYEEEERQRGNFPDRFSGHQFPNYSSELNVNALLLGDSALYLCASSLPGGTGELFFGEGSRLTVL.

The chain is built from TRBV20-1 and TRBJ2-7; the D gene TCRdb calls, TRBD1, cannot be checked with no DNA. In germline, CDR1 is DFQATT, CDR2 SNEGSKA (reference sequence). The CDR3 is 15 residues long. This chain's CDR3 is CSARSRRASSYEQYF.

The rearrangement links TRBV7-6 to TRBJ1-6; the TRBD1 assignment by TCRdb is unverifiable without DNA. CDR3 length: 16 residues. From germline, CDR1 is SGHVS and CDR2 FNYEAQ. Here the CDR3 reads CASSSVKTGANSPLHF. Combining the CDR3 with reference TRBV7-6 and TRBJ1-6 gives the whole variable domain GAGVSQSPRYKVTKRGQDVALRCDPISGHVSLYWYRQALGQGPEFLTYFNYEAQQDKSGLPNDRFSAERPEGSISTLTIQRTEQRDSAMYRCASSSVKTGANSPLHFGNGTRLTVT.

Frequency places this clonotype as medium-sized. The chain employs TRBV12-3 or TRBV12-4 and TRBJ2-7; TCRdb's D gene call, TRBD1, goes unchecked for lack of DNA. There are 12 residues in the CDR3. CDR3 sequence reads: CASSQGGYEQYF.

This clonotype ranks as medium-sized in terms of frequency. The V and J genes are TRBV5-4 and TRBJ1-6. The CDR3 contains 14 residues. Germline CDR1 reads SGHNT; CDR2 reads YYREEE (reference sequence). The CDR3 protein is CASSLAGDHSPLHF. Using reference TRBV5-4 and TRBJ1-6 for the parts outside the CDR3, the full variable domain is ETGVTQSPTHLIKTRGQQVTLRCSSQSGHNTVSWYQQALGQGPQFIFQYYREEENGRGNFPPRFSGLQFPNYSSELNVNALELDDSALYLCASSLAGDHSPLHFGNGTRLTVT.

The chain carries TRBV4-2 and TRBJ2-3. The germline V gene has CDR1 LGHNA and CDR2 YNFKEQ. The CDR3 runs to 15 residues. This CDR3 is CASSQDRRVTDTQYF.

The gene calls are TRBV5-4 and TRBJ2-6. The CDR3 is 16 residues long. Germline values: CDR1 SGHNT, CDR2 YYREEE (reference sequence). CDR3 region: CASSQKRTSGANVLTF.

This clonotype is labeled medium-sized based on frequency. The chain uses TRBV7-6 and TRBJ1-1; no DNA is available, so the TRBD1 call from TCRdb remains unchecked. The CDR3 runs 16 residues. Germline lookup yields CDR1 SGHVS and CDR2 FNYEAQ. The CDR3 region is CASSLTGPTDLPEAFF.

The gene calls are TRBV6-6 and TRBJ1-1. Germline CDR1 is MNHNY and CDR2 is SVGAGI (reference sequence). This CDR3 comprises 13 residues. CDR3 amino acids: CASSYRDGLEAFF.

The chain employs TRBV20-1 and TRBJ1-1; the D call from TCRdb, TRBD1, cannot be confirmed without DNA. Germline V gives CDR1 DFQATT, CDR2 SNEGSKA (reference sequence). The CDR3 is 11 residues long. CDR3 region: CSAGPLTHAFF.